This T cell receptor (beta chain) is drawn from a study of shared clonotypes between healthy human individuals. Study-wide results and caveats: Relative to their counterparts shared across all four donors, non-shared clonotypes exhibited diminished generation probabilities.

With respect to this clone: Antigen: not known.

CD45RO-negative CD8 cells positively selected for CCR7 made up the naive population, which excluded terminally differentiated effector memory CD45RA+ cells. The CDR3 is 14 amino acids. CDR1 and CDR2 from the germline V gene are SNHLY and FYNNEI. V was pared by 6 bases and J by 5 bases, with 8 bases of the junction left unmatched. Sequencing was performed with immunoSEQ multiplex PCR; in TCRdb, only in-frame clones are kept and a portion is missing. This table holds about 2 million clones, about 95% found once. V usage is TRBV2 and J usage is TRBJ2-5; 8 bases match TRBD2. Sequencing was performed on naive CD8+ T cells sorted from blood. This receptor was identified in a man aged 18 to 30 in good health. The CDR3: CASRATSGGETQYF. CDR3 DNA: TGTGCCAGCAGGGCAACCAGCGGGGGTGAGACCCAGTACTTC.